The sequence of this TCR beta chain was determined in a study of T cell responses to AZD1222 COVID-19 vaccine. Study details: Second-dose groups at about 4 or about 12 weeks were pooled.

As concerns this clone: Antigen unknown.

Study-wide points: Baseline serology detected seropositivity in only 6 or 7 AZD1222 recipients.

TCRdb keeps only in-frame clones here, not all; method: immunoSEQ multiplex PCR. The sample holds about 140,000 clones, 90% seen once. This TCR derives from an adult in good health. The sequenced sample was peripheral blood, obtained on day 0 of AZD1222 vaccination.

The CDR3 sequence is CASSYEGRTSNSPLHF. CDR3 DNA: TGTGCCAGCAGTTACGAGGGTCGCACTAGTAATTCACCCCTCCACTTT. The rearrangement uses TRBV6-5 and TRBJ1-6; D not certain. Trimming removed 2 bases at V and 6 bases at J, with 14 bases between. The CDR3 covers 16 residues. Germline CDR1 is MNHEY and CDR2 is SVGAGI.